The 22 T cell receptor beta chains below come from one sample, sequenced in a study of blood T cell repertoires in COVID-19 (dated by TCRdb to about 2020). Receptor libraries were prepared by the immunoSEQ multiplex PCR assay. In its TCRdb copy, this immuneACCESS table keeps in-frame sequences only and misses some clones. Where compared with another copy, unresolved V genes explain less than half of these, and the others have no known cause. The table for this sample lists approximately 71,000 clones; around 83% of them were counted only once. The ten largest clones add up to roughly 4% of the sample. Sequenced: peripheral blood. These receptor sequences come from a man aged 50-60 years with acute or convalescent COVID-19.

Here the CDR3 reads CAWRWGDEDTEAFF. The CDR3 coding sequence is TGTGCCTGGAGATGGGGGGATGAGGACACTGAAGCTTTCTTT. The chain couples TRBV30 to TRBJ1-1; possibly TRBD1 for D (5 bases). The CDR3 is made up of 14 amino acids. Germline CDR1 reads GTSNPN; CDR2 reads SVGIG (reference sequence). V lost 3 bases to trimming and J lost 3 bases, with 14 bases between them.

V and J are TRBV2 and TRBJ2-7; TRBD1 matches at 8 bases. In germline, CDR1 is SNHLY, CDR2 FYNNEI. V was pared by 0 bases and J by 4 bases, with 8 bases of the junction left unmatched. The CDR3 runs to 16 residues. CDR3 amino acids: CASSEALPGGLYEQYF. CDR3 bases: TGTGCCAGCAGTGAAGCGCTTCCAGGGGGCTTATACGAGCAGTACTTC.

The J gene is TRBJ2-3, the V gene TRBV10-3; the D gene is possibly TRBD1 (5 bases). Trimming left V 0 bases short and J 10 bases short, with 17 bases between. The CDR3 loop spans 15 amino acids. Per the germline V gene, CDR1 is ENHRY and CDR2 is SYGVKD. In DNA form, the CDR3 reads TGTGCCATCAGTGAGTCGTACTCCGGACACCCTGCGCAGTATTTT. Translated: CAISESYSGHPAQYF.

The chain links TRBV13 to TRBJ2-3; 10 bases map to TRBD2. V was clipped by 4 bases and J by 1 base; unmatched bases: 8. The CDR3 extends over 17 amino acids. Per germline, CDR1 PRHDT and CDR2 FYEKMQ (reference sequence). The CDR3 DNA is TGTGCCAGCAGCTCTCCCAGCGGGAGGGCCCGCACAGATACGCAGTATTTT. It yields the protein CASSSPSGRARTDTQYF.

The gene calls are TRBV30 and TRBJ1-2; unclear D gene. There are 14 residues in the CDR3. V lost 3 bases, J lost 4 bases, and 15 bases lay in between. Germline V gene data show CDR1 as GTSNPN and CDR2 as SVGIG (reference sequence). The CDR3 spells CAWRKPGESYGYTF. As DNA, the CDR3 is TGTGCCTGGAGGAAACCGGGAGAGAGCTATGGCTACACCTTC.

The V and J genes are TRBV3-1 (or the pseudogene TRBV3-2) and TRBJ2-7; 7 nucleotides match TRBD1. CDR3 length equals 19 residues. The V gene end was trimmed by 3 bases and the J gene end by 1 base; junction bases not matched to a gene: 18. Per the germline V gene, CDR1 is LGHDT and CDR2 is YNNKEL (reference sequence). The CDR3 protein is CASSQGTGQAGEVSYEQYF. CDR3 in DNA: TGTGCCAGCAGCCAGGGTACTGGACAGGCAGGAGAGGTATCCTACGAGCAGTACTTC.

The gene calls are TRBV5-5 and TRBJ2-4; 7 bases match TRBD1. Germline loops: CDR1 SGHKS, CDR2 YYEKEE (reference sequence). This CDR3 spans 15 amino acids. Trimming removed 0 bases from V and 13 bases from J; junction bases left unmatched: 13. CDR3 bases: TGTGCCAGCAGCTTGGAGGGACAGCCCCTATTTTCCCAGTACTTC. Encoded protein: CASSLEGQPLFSQYF.

The genes are TRBV30 and TRBJ1-5; perhaps TRBD1 as D (5 bases). Trimming took 4 bases from V and 7 from J, leaving 14 bases between them. This CDR3 contains 13 residues. The germline V gene has CDR1 GTSNPN and CDR2 SVGIG (reference sequence). The CDR3 region is CAWTAGREQPQHF. In DNA, the CDR3 is TGTGCCTGGACAGCAGGGCGGGAACAGCCCCAGCATTTT. The full variable domain, its missing parts supplied by reference TRBV30 and TRBJ1-5, is SQTIHQWPATLVQPVGSPLSLECTVEGTSNPNLYWYRQAAGRGLQLLFYSVGIGQISSEVPQNLSASRPQDRQFILSSKKLLLSDSGFYLCAWTAGREQPQHFGDGTRLSIL.

This clone appeared a single time. The chain carries TRBV5-8 and TRBJ1-2, with D maybe TRBD1 (5 bases). Germline V gives CDR1 SGHTS, CDR2 YDEGEE. V was trimmed by 4 bases and J by 5 bases, leaving 9 bases between them. This CDR3 spans 12 amino acids. The CDR3 DNA reads TGTGCCAGCAGCCGACAGCTTTATGGCTACACCTTC. Amino acid sequence: CASSRQLYGYTF.

V is TRBV13 and J is TRBJ2-3; D remains unclear. V was cut by 2 bases and J by 3 bases, with 3 bases left in between. Germline V lookup: CDR1 PRHDT, CDR2 FYEKMQ (reference sequence). The CDR3 runs 12 residues. The CDR3 coding sequence is TGTGCCAGCAGCTTACAAACAGATACGCAGTATTTT. Translating it yields CASSLQTDTQYF.

J is TRBJ1-4 and V is TRBV11-1; 8 positions agree with TRBD1. The CDR3 spans 15 residues. Germline V lookup: CDR1 SGHAT, CDR2 FQDESV (reference sequence). With V trimmed by 4 bases and J by 1 base, 2 bases remained unmatched. In DNA, the CDR3 is TGTGCCAGCAGCTACGGACAGGGAACTAATGAAAAACTGTTTTTT. This gives the protein CASSYGQGTNEKLFF.

The chain has TRBV12-3 or TRBV12-4 and TRBJ2-7; TRBD2 might be the D (5 bases). The V end lost 8 bases, the J end lost 9 bases, and 20 bases lay between the germline ends. There are 13 residues in the CDR3. DNA of the CDR3: TGTGCCAGCGAAACCGCTCCGGGGTGGGGGCAGTACTTC. Amino acids: CASETAPGWGQYF.

The V and J genes are TRBV9 and TRBJ2-7; 8 bases agree with TRBD2. V was pared by 5 bases and J by 3 bases, with 4 bases of the junction left unmatched. CDR3 length: 13 residues. The germline V gene has CDR1 SGDLS and CDR2 YYNGEE. The CDR3 coding sequence is TGTGCCAGCAGTGTGACTAGCGACTACGAGCAGTACTTC. Its protein is CASSVTSDYEQYF.

The V gene is TRBV7-9, the J gene TRBJ1-1; 10 bases are a match to TRBD1. Trimming removed 1 base from V and 6 bases from J; junction bases left unmatched: 8. The CDR3 has 16 residues. In germline, CDR1 is SEHNR, CDR2 FQNEAQ (reference sequence). The CDR3 bases are TGTGCCAGCAGCTTAGTTAGGGTGGGACAGGGGCCTGAAGCTTTCTTT. This sequence encodes CASSLVRVGQGPEAFF.

This chain joins TRBV6-5 and TRBJ1-1; maybe TRBD1 (6 bases). Germline CDR1 is MNHEY and CDR2 is SVGAGI. This CDR3 has 15 residues. V was shortened by 4 bases and J by 1 base, with 13 bases between the two germline ends. For the CDR3, the DNA is TGTGCCAGCAGTTCCGGACAGAGGGGGAACACTGAAGCTTTCTTT. The encoded protein is CASSSGQRGNTEAFF.

V gene TRBV7-8 combines with J gene TRBJ1-2; D not resolved. The germline V gene encodes CDR1 SGHVS and CDR2 FQNEAQ. Trimming removed 1 base at V and 0 bases at J, with 18 bases between. This CDR3 region has 18 residues. This chain's CDR3 is CASSLEAPYIGSNYGYTF. Written as DNA, the CDR3 is TGTGCCAGCAGCTTAGAAGCCCCTTACATCGGGTCTAACTATGGCTACACCTTC.

The chain uses TRBV5-6 and TRBJ2-4; 9 bases are shared with TRBD2. The CDR3 is made up of 19 amino acids. CDR1 is SGHDT, CDR2 YYEEEE, per germline. The junction had 18 bases not matched to a gene; V was cut back by 3 bases and J by 5 bases. CDR3 nucleotides: TGTGCCAGCAGCTCGGCGGGGGGGCGATTCACCATCCCGCAAAACATTCAGTACTTC. Amino acids: CASSSAGGRFTIPQNIQYF.

V gene TRBV3-1 (or the pseudogene TRBV3-2) combines with J gene TRBJ1-2, with D perhaps matching TRBD1 (6 bases). The CDR3 totals 14 residues. Germline V CDR1 and CDR2: LGHDT, YNNKEL (reference sequence). V lost 6 bases and J 0 bases, leaving 11 bases between the germline ends. CDR3 sequence (DNA): TGTGCCAGCAGGCACAGGGACCCTAACTATGGCTACACCTTC. Protein: CASRHRDPNYGYTF.

This chain uses TRBV11-2 with TRBJ1-5; no reliable D call. The V and J ends lost 4 bases and 2 bases respectively, with 12 bases between them. The CDR3 runs 15 residues. Germline V gene lookup returns CDR1 SGHAT and CDR2 FQNNGV. This CDR3 reads CASSSNADGNQPQHF. CDR3 coding DNA: TGTGCCAGCAGCTCGAACGCGGATGGCAATCAGCCCCAGCATTTT.

The rearrangement joins TRBV7-9 to TRBJ1-2; D is unclear. The CDR3 is 15 amino acids. Trimming left V 1 base short and J 2 bases short, with 11 bases between. CDR1 and CDR2 (germline): SEHNR, FQNEAQ (reference sequence). The chain's CDR3 is CASSLGIPENYGYTF. The CDR3 DNA is TGTGCCAGCAGCTTAGGCATCCCGGAGAACTATGGCTACACCTTC.

This rearrangement joins TRBV5-8 to TRBJ1-6, with D tentatively TRBD1 (6 bases). Germline CDR1 reads SGHTS; CDR2 reads YDEGEE. Deletions cut 4 bases from V and 10 bases from J, with 15 bases between. The CDR3 spans 14 residues. CDR3 nucleotides: TGTGCCAGCAGCCGTACAGGGTGGTCCTCACCCCTCCACTTT. This gives the protein CASSRTGWSSPLHF.

The V gene is TRBV11-2, the J gene TRBJ2-5; 11 nucleotides agree with TRBD2. The CDR3 spans 14 residues. Germline CDR1 and CDR2: SGHAT and FQNNGV. With V trimmed by 0 bases and J by 7 bases, 1 base remained unmatched. The CDR3 coding sequence is TGTGCCAGCAGCTTAGATCTAGCGGGGGGGACCCAGTACTTC. It is translated as CASSLDLAGGTQYF.